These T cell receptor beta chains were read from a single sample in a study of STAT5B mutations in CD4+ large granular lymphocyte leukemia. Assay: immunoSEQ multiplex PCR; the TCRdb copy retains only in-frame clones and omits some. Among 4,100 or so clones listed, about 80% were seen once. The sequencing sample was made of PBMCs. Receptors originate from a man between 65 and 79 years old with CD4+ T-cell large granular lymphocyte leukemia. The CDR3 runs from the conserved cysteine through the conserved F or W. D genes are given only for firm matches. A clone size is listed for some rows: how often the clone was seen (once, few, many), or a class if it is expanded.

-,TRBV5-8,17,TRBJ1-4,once,CASMGGPGRVNKEKLFF,TGTGCCAGCATGGGCGGCCCGGGAAGGGTGAATAAGGAAAAACTGTTTTTT
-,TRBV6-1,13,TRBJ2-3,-,CASSEWSTDTQYF,TGTGCCAGCAGTGAATGGTCAACAGATACGCAGTATTTT
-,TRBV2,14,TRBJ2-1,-,CASSQGPVSNEQFF,TGTGCCAGCAGCCAAGGGCCAGTGTCGAATGAGCAGTTCTTC
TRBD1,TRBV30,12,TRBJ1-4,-,CAWSDRAEKLFF,TGTGCCTGGAGCGACAGGGCTGAAAAACTGTTTTTT
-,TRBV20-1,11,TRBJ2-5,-,CSGTLEETQYF,TGCAGTGGGACACTTGAAGAGACCCAGTACTTC
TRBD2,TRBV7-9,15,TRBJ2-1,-,CASSSRTSGYNEQFF,TGTGCCAGCAGCAGCAGGACTAGCGGTTACAATGAGCAGTTCTTC
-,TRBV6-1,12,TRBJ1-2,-,CASSSTGFGYTF,TGTGCCAGCAGCTCCACAGGGTTTGGCTACACCTTC
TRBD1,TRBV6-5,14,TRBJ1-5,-,CASSSTGGNQPQHF,TGTGCCAGCAGTTCGACAGGGGGCAATCAGCCCCAGCATTTT
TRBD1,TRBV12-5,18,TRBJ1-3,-,CASGFGPDRGSTGNTIYF,TGTGCTAGTGGTTTCGGACCCGACAGGGGATCTACTGGAAACACCATATATTTT
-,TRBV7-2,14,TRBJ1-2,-,CASSFPSVFYGYTF,TGTGCCAGCAGCTTTCCGTCGGTCTTTTATGGCTACACCTTC